This paragraph reports one T cell receptor beta chain. Assay: immunoSEQ multiplex PCR; the TCRdb copy retains only in-frame clones and omits some. The sample carries about 190,000 clones, around 88% recorded once. Germline V gene data show CDR1 as LNHDA and CDR2 as SQIVND (reference sequence). Trimming stripped 8 bases from V and 0 bases from J, with 13 bases between. This CDR3 comprises 14 residues. This entry comes from a study of cytomegalovirus exposure and HLA in healthy donors. The source of this sequence is a young woman in good health and CMV-seronegative. Source material: PBMCs. The genes are TRBV19 and TRBJ1-2; TRBD1 might be the D (6 bases). The DNA for the CDR3 is TGTGCCAGTTCGGCACAGGGACCTAACTATGGCTACACCTTC. It encodes CASSAQGPNYGYTF.